Presented here are 20 T cell receptor beta chains from one specimen sequenced in a study of blood T cell repertoires in COVID-19. Only in-frame clones appear in the TCRdb table, and some are missing; sequencing was by immunoSEQ multiplex PCR. The sample lists about 120,000 clones, roughly 82% occurring once. Sequencing was performed on peripheral blood. Receptors originate from a human donor in a cohort sampled during active COVID-19.

This rearrangement joins TRBV2 to TRBJ2-7, with 12 bases matching TRBD2. The trim removed 5 bases at V and 1 base at J, leaving 3 bases unmatched. The CDR3 runs to 15 residues. Germline CDR1 reads SNHLY; CDR2 reads FYNNEI. CDR3 DNA sequence: TGTGCCAGCAGTTTGGGACTAGCGGGTTCCTACGAGCAGTACTTC. As protein: CASSLGLAGSYEQYF.

This chain joins TRBV5-1 and TRBJ1-2; TRBD1 aligns across 7 bases. The germline gives CDR1 SGHRS, CDR2 YFSETQ. CDR3 length equals 15 residues. J lost 6 bases, V lost 2 bases, and 10 bases had no gene match. CDR3 sequence (DNA): TGCGCCAGCAGCTTCCGAACAGGGGCTGTCGATGGCTACACCTTC. It encodes CASSFRTGAVDGYTF.

The chain recombines TRBV19 with TRBJ1-4; D is perhaps TRBD1 (6 bases). The length of the CDR3 is 16 residues. From germline, CDR1 is LNHDA and CDR2 SQIVND (reference sequence). The V end lost 6 bases, the J end lost 2 bases, and 16 bases lay between the germline ends. The CDR3: CASRSPQGLTNEKLFF. In DNA form, the CDR3 reads TGTGCCAGTAGGAGCCCACAGGGTCTGACTAATGAAAAACTGTTTTTT.

The chain links TRBV9 to TRBJ2-1; 9 bases are shared with TRBD1. Germline V gene sequence: CDR1 SGDLS, CDR2 YYNGEE. Trimming cost V 5 bases and J 9 bases; bases outside gene matches: 15. The CDR3 length is 16 residues. The CDR3 sequence is CASSIQGAGRGVEQFF. The CDR3 DNA follows: TGTGCCAGCAGTATACAGGGGGCTGGGCGGGGTGTTGAGCAGTTCTTC.

This clone was detected only a few times. V usage is TRBV6-5 and J usage is TRBJ1-2, with a possible D match to TRBD1 (6 bases). Trimming cost V 6 bases and J 7 bases, with 12 bases left between them. This CDR3 has 12 residues. From germline, CDR1 is MNHEY and CDR2 SVGAGI. CDR3 in DNA: TGTGCCAGCAGGCCGGGGGGCAGTGGCTACACCTTC. It encodes CASRPGGSGYTF.

The V call is TRBV7-9, the J call TRBJ2-5; 12 bases line up with TRBD1. V trimming: 3 bases; J trimming: 4 bases; junction bases outside the gene matches: 6. Germline lookup yields CDR1 SEHNR and CDR2 FQNEAQ (reference sequence). The CDR3 has 16 residues. The CDR3 DNA sequence: TGTGCCAGCAGCTTGGCCGGGACAGGGGGCCCAGAGACCCAGTACTTC. It is translated as CASSLAGTGGPETQYF.

In this sample, this clone turned up a few times. The chain joins TRBV6-6 to TRBJ2-1, with TRBD2 as a possible D gene (6 bases). Deletions cut 4 bases from V and 10 bases from J, with 11 bases between. This CDR3 has 12 amino acids. Germline assignment: CDR1 MNHNY and CDR2 SVGAGI (reference sequence). CDR3 protein: CASSSGTGEQFF. CDR3 in DNA: TGTGCCAGCAGTTCCGGGACTGGCGAGCAGTTCTTC.

The chain combines TRBV13 with TRBJ2-7; possible D gene TRBD1, 6 bases. V was clipped by 5 bases and J by 0 bases, with 23 bases between them. CDR3 size: 18 residues. The germline CDR1 and CDR2 sequences are PRHDT and FYEKMQ (reference sequence). CDR3 loop: CASSHTGFYRDGSYEQYF. As DNA, the CDR3 is TGTGCCAGCAGCCACACAGGGTTTTACCGGGACGGCTCCTACGAGCAGTACTTC.

This chain connects TRBV28 to TRBJ1-2; D gene ambiguous. The CDR3 loop spans 12 amino acids. CDR1 MDHEN and CDR2 SYDVKM come from the germline V gene. Trimming shortened V by 7 bases and J by 8 bases, and 14 bases separated the two germline ends. CDR3 region: CASTRDIRGYTF. CDR3 in DNA: TGTGCCAGCACCCGCGATATCCGAGGCTACACCTTC.

The gene calls are TRBV7-2 and TRBJ1-2, with D tentatively TRBD1 (5 bases). The CDR3 runs 14 residues. Germline lookup yields CDR1 SGHTA and CDR2 FQGNSA. V lost 4 bases to trimming and J lost 2 bases, with 11 bases between them. CDR3 amino acids: CASSSGAGNYGYTF. The CDR3 bases are TGTGCCAGCAGCTCCGGGGCGGGGAACTATGGCTACACCTTC.

This clone was recorded a few times. This chain joins TRBV3-1 (or the pseudogene TRBV3-2) and TRBJ2-7, with D hard to call. This CDR3 is 14 amino acids long. V was trimmed by 2 bases and J by 3 bases, leaving 11 bases between them. Germline lookup yields CDR1 LGHDT and CDR2 YNNKEL (reference sequence). The CDR3 DNA reads as TGTGCCAGCAGCCAATCTGCAGTCTTCTACGAGCAGTACTTC. It specifies CASSQSAVFYEQYF.

V is TRBV2 and J is TRBJ1-2; D remains ambiguous. This CDR3 contains 12 residues. Trimming took 1 base from V and 4 from J, leaving 4 bases between them. Germline loops: CDR1 SNHLY, CDR2 FYNNEI. As DNA, the CDR3 is TGTGCCAGCAGTGAAGGCGCCTATGGCTACACCTTC. It is translated as CASSEGAYGYTF.

The V call is TRBV5-6, the J call TRBJ1-4, with D perhaps matching TRBD1 (6 bases). The CDR3 has 14 residues. Trimming cost V 0 bases and J 10 bases, with 13 bases left between them. Germline CDR1 and CDR2: SGHDT and YYEEEE. In DNA, the CDR3 is TGTGCCAGCAGCTTGGCGGAGGGAGGGGGAAAACTGTTTTTT. Translated, it gives CASSLAEGGGKLFF. Full variable domain (rest looked up from reference TRBV5-6 and TRBJ1-4): DAGVTQSPTHLIKTRGQQVTLRCSPKSGHDTVSWYQQALGQGPQFIFQYYEEEERQRGNFPDRFSGHQFPNYSSELNVNALLLGDSALYLCASSLAEGGGKLFFGSGTQLSVL.

This chain joins TRBV3-1 (or the pseudogene TRBV3-2) and TRBJ2-3; 9 nucleotides line up with TRBD2. This CDR3 has 16 residues. V trimming: 3 bases; J trimming: 2 bases; junction bases outside the gene matches: 6. In germline, CDR1 is LGHDT, CDR2 YNNKEL (reference sequence). The CDR3 loop is CASSQVSGGTTDTQYF. Here the CDR3 DNA reads TGTGCCAGCAGCCAGGTTAGCGGGGGAACCACAGATACGCAGTATTTT.

The chain recombines TRBV20-1 with TRBJ1-2, with 10 bases fitting TRBD1. The V gene end was trimmed by 3 bases and the J gene end by 8 bases; junction bases not matched to a gene: 15. The CDR3 length is 16 residues. Per the germline V gene, CDR1 is DFQATT and CDR2 is SNEGSKA (reference sequence). The CDR3 sequence: CSASETTGGARRGYTF. CDR3 DNA sequence: TGCAGTGCTAGTGAAACGACAGGGGGCGCCCGGAGGGGCTACACCTTC.

The CDR3 loop is CASTVRAGDTQYF. In DNA, the CDR3 is TGCGCCAGTACCGTCAGGGCTGGCGATACGCAGTATTTT. The V and J genes are TRBV5-1 and TRBJ2-3, with D maybe TRBD1 (5 bases). The CDR3 contains 13 residues. The V end lost 8 bases, the J end lost 6 bases, and 16 bases lay between the germline ends. Germline V CDR1 and CDR2: SGHRS, YFSETQ.

The chain employs TRBV4-1 and TRBJ2-1; 10 bases align to TRBD2. Germline CDR1 is MGHRA and CDR2 is YSYEKL. The ends lost 1 base at V and 4 bases at J; junction bases unmatched: 19. This CDR3 contains 21 residues. The CDR3 region is CASSQVVKLAGALDNYNEQFF. The CDR3 bases are TGCGCCAGCAGCCAAGTAGTAAAGCTAGCGGGGGCCCTCGATAATTACAATGAGCAGTTCTTC.

V is TRBV4-3 and J is TRBJ1-2; D possibly corresponds to TRBD1 (6 bases). Trimming removed 0 bases at V and 0 bases at J, with 20 bases between. The CDR3 totals 19 residues. Germline values: CDR1 LGHNA, CDR2 YSLEER. CDR3: CASSQEGGQGREANYGYTF. CDR3 coding DNA: TGCGCCAGCAGCCAAGAGGGGGGGCAGGGTCGAGAGGCTAACTATGGCTACACCTTC.

The genes are TRBV2 and TRBJ2-5; TRBD2 is a possible D gene (6 bases). Germline CDR1 and CDR2: SNHLY and FYNNEI. Trimming took 5 bases from V and 4 from J, leaving 14 bases between them. The length of the CDR3 is 14 residues. DNA of the CDR3: TGTGCCAGCAGTCTGAGGGCTAGCGTAGAGACCCAGTACTTC. Amino acid sequence: CASSLRASVETQYF.

The table lists this clone with a count of one. This chain joins TRBV28 and TRBJ1-2; TRBD1 matches at 7 bases. Germline V CDR1 and CDR2: MDHEN, SYDVKM. The CDR3 is 16 residues long. With V trimmed by 7 bases and J by 8 bases, 19 bases remained unmatched. CDR3 in DNA: TGTGCCAGCACCCGAGGGGGCGCAGGCCTATCGGGGGGCTACACCTTC. Residues: CASTRGGAGLSGGYTF.